A selection of T cell receptor beta chains follows, all from one sample in a study of CD8+ T cells in alopecia areata. The data were produced by immunoSEQ multiplex PCR, yet TCRdb's version contains in-frame clones alone and is incomplete. The data show 200,000 or so clones, about 62% seen once. The specimen comprised CD4+ T cells sorted from blood, sampled at week 24, from a patient treated with tofacitinib. All receptors derive from a human donor with alopecia areata. Each CDR3 is given with its conserved first and last residue. D genes are given only for firm matches. Size tells how often a clone was seen (once, few, many) or the class of an expanded clone, and some rows leave it out.

d_gene: TRBD1
v_gene: TRBV7-6
abundance: NA
j_gene: TRBJ2-2
CDR3nt: TGTGCCAGCAGCTCCCGGGACAGGGGGGAGCTGTTTTTT
CDR3aa: CASSSRDRGELFF

d_gene: NA
v_gene: TRBV7-2
abundance: NA
j_gene: TRBJ1-2
CDR3nt: TGTGCCAGCAGCTTAGATTATGGGTATGGCTACACCTTC
CDR3aa: CASSLDYGYGYTF

d_gene: NA
v_gene: TRBV7-9
abundance: few
j_gene: TRBJ1-4
CDR3nt: TGTGCCAGCAGCCGGACAGCAACTAATGAAAAACTGTTTTTT
CDR3aa: CASSRTATNEKLFF

d_gene: NA
v_gene: TRBV5-1
abundance: once
j_gene: TRBJ2-7
CDR3nt: TGCGCCAGCAGCTCCGAGCTCCACTACGAGCAGTACTTC
CDR3aa: CASSSELHYEQYF

d_gene: TRBD2
v_gene: TRBV5-1
abundance: NA
j_gene: TRBJ2-1
CDR3nt: TGCGCCAGCAGCTTGTACCCGACTAGCGACAATGAGCAGTTCTTC
CDR3aa: CASSLYPTSDNEQFF

d_gene: TRBD2
v_gene: TRBV7-9
abundance: NA
j_gene: TRBJ2-1
CDR3nt: TGTGCCAGCAGCCAGGGACTAGCGGAATACAATGAGCAGTTCTTC
CDR3aa: CASSQGLAEYNEQFF

d_gene: NA
v_gene: TRBV7-2
abundance: NA
j_gene: TRBJ2-5
CDR3nt: TGTGCCAGCAGCCGTAGAGCGTACGAAGAGACCCAGTACTTC
CDR3aa: CASSRRAYEETQYF

d_gene: NA
v_gene: TRBV7-9
abundance: NA
j_gene: TRBJ1-1
CDR3nt: TGTGCCAGCAGCATAGGGACGGGTGAAGCTTTCTTT
CDR3aa: CASSIGTGEAFF

d_gene: TRBD2
v_gene: TRBV7-9
abundance: NA
j_gene: TRBJ2-1
CDR3nt: TGTGCCAGCAGCACTAGCGGGAGGGGCAATGAGCAGTTCTTC
CDR3aa: CASSTSGRGNEQFF

d_gene: TRBD1
v_gene: TRBV18
abundance: few
j_gene: TRBJ2-5
CDR3nt: TGTGCCAGCTCACCACCGACAGGGGAACAAGAGACCCAGTACTTC
CDR3aa: CASSPPTGEQETQYF

d_gene: TRBD2
v_gene: TRBV9
abundance: NA
j_gene: TRBJ2-1
CDR3nt: TGTGCCAGCAGCGCGGGACTAGGAATAATTGTGAACTCCTACAATGAGCAGTTCTTC
CDR3aa: CASSAGLGIIVNSYNEQFF

d_gene: NA
v_gene: TRBV10-3
abundance: NA
j_gene: TRBJ1-5
CDR3nt: TGTGCCACTACGGACAGCAATCAGCCCCAGCATTTT
CDR3aa: CATTDSNQPQHF

d_gene: TRBD2
v_gene: TRBV29-1
abundance: few
j_gene: TRBJ2-3
CDR3nt: TGCAGCGTGATTAGCGGGAGGGTCCTGTCGCAGTATTTT
CDR3aa: CSVISGRVLSQYF

d_gene: NA
v_gene: TRBV11-3
abundance: NA
j_gene: TRBJ2-3
CDR3nt: TGTGCCAGCAGCCGGAGCGCGAGCACAGATACGCAGTATTTT
CDR3aa: CASSRSASTDTQYF

d_gene: NA
v_gene: TRBV19
abundance: NA
j_gene: TRBJ1-5
CDR3nt: TGTGCCAGTAGTATAGGCTACAATCAGCCCCAGCATTTT
CDR3aa: CASSIGYNQPQHF

d_gene: NA
v_gene: TRBV7-2
abundance: NA
j_gene: TRBJ2-3
CDR3nt: TGTGCCAGCAGCCTGTCCGTTAGCACAGATACGCAGTATTTT
CDR3aa: CASSLSVSTDTQYF

d_gene: TRBD2
v_gene: TRBV29-1
abundance: NA
j_gene: TRBJ2-5
CDR3nt: TGCAGCGTTGAAGGCGCGGGGGGGGTTGCGGTGGAGACCCAGTACTTC
CDR3aa: CSVEGAGGVAVETQYF

d_gene: NA
v_gene: TRBV29-1
abundance: NA
j_gene: TRBJ2-7
CDR3nt: TGCAGCGTTGCTCCCGTGGGCGGAAGTTTTGAGGAGCAGTACTTC
CDR3aa: CSVAPVGGSFEEQYF

d_gene: TRBD1
v_gene: TRBV7-9
abundance: few
j_gene: TRBJ1-1
CDR3nt: TGTGCCAGCACCCCGGGACAGGCGAACACTGAAGCTTTCTTT
CDR3aa: CASTPGQANTEAFF

d_gene: NA
v_gene: TRBV29-1
abundance: few
j_gene: TRBJ2-3
CDR3nt: TGCAGCGTTGGACACCGACCCACAGATACGCAGTATTTT
CDR3aa: CSVGHRPTDTQYF

d_gene: NA
v_gene: TRBV7-3
abundance: NA
j_gene: TRBJ2-3
CDR3nt: TGTGCCAGCAGCTTAAATGCCGGGGGAACGGGAGATACGCAGTATTTT
CDR3aa: CASSLNAGGTGDTQYF

d_gene: NA
v_gene: TRBV9
abundance: once
j_gene: TRBJ2-5
CDR3nt: TGTGCCAGCAGCGTAGAAGGGACTTCTAAGACCCAGTACTTC
CDR3aa: CASSVEGTSKTQYF

d_gene: TRBD2
v_gene: TRBV2
abundance: NA
j_gene: TRBJ2-7
CDR3nt: TGTGCCAGCAGTGGGTGGAGACTAGCGGGATACGAGCAGTACTTC
CDR3aa: CASSGWRLAGYEQYF

d_gene: TRBD1
v_gene: TRBV27
abundance: few
j_gene: TRBJ1-2
CDR3nt: TGTGCCAGCAGTCTAAAAGCCGGGACAGCCACTTATGGCTACACCTTC
CDR3aa: CASSLKAGTATYGYTF

d_gene: TRBD1
v_gene: TRBV7-9
abundance: NA
j_gene: TRBJ1-1
CDR3nt: TGTGCCAGCAGCCACCTGGGACAGATATACGAAGCTTTCTTT
CDR3aa: CASSHLGQIYEAFF

d_gene: TRBD2
v_gene: TRBV7-2
abundance: NA
j_gene: TRBJ2-1
CDR3nt: TGTGCCAGCAGGTCTAGCGGGAGTGGGGCCGAGCAGTTCTTC
CDR3aa: CASRSSGSGAEQFF

d_gene: TRBD2
v_gene: TRBV5-1
abundance: NA
j_gene: TRBJ2-3
CDR3nt: TGCGCCAGCAGCCCGGGACTAGCCACAGATACGCAGTATTTT
CDR3aa: CASSPGLATDTQYF

d_gene: NA
v_gene: TRBV4-1
abundance: NA
j_gene: TRBJ2-2
CDR3nt: TGCGCCAGCAGGCCAACGGGATCAGGCACCGGGGAGCTGTTTTTT
CDR3aa: CASRPTGSGTGELFF

d_gene: TRBD1
v_gene: TRBV2
abundance: NA
j_gene: TRBJ2-7
CDR3nt: TGTGCCGGGGGGCAGGGGGCTTCCTACGAGCAGTACTTC
CDR3aa: CAGGQGASYEQYF

d_gene: TRBD1
v_gene: TRBV29-1
abundance: NA
j_gene: TRBJ2-7
CDR3nt: TGCAGCGTTGAAGATCGGTACAGGGGGTACGAGCAGTACTTC
CDR3aa: CSVEDRYRGYEQYF

d_gene: NA
v_gene: TRBV6-6
abundance: NA
j_gene: TRBJ1-2
CDR3nt: TGTGCCAGCAGAGAATCAGAGGCCTATGGCTACACCTTC
CDR3aa: CASRESEAYGYTF

d_gene: TRBD2
v_gene: TRBV18
abundance: NA
j_gene: TRBJ2-1
CDR3nt: TGTGCCAGCTCACCACTCAGCGGGGGGGCGTATGAGCAGTTCTTC
CDR3aa: CASSPLSGGAYEQFF

d_gene: NA
v_gene: TRBV6-1
abundance: NA
j_gene: TRBJ2-1
CDR3nt: TGTGCCAGCAGTGGTAACTACAATGAGCAGTTCTTC
CDR3aa: CASSGNYNEQFF

d_gene: TRBD1
v_gene: TRBV7-2
abundance: NA
j_gene: TRBJ2-3
CDR3nt: TGTGCCAGCAGCCGGAATAACAGGGGCCCAGATACGCAGTATTTT
CDR3aa: CASSRNNRGPDTQYF

d_gene: TRBD2
v_gene: TRBV7-2
abundance: NA
j_gene: TRBJ2-3
CDR3nt: TGTGCCAGCAGCTTGAGACTAGCGGAGGCCTTGCCGGATACGCAGTATTTT
CDR3aa: CASSLRLAEALPDTQYF

d_gene: NA
v_gene: TRBV27
abundance: once
j_gene: TRBJ2-7
CDR3nt: TGTGCCAGCAGTACCAACAGGGCCTACGAGCAGTACTTC
CDR3aa: CASSTNRAYEQYF

d_gene: NA
v_gene: TRBV30
abundance: NA
j_gene: TRBJ1-1
CDR3nt: TGTGCCTGGAGTGTGGGGCCTGGGACTGAAGCTTTCTTT
CDR3aa: CAWSVGPGTEAFF

d_gene: NA
v_gene: TRBV7-9
abundance: NA
j_gene: TRBJ2-5
CDR3nt: TGTGCCAGCAGCCAGGTACCCAGCGATGAGACCCAGTACTTC
CDR3aa: CASSQVPSDETQYF

d_gene: NA
v_gene: TRBV30
abundance: NA
j_gene: TRBJ2-1
CDR3nt: TGTGCCTGGAGTGGGTCCTACAATGAGCAGTTCTTC
CDR3aa: CAWSGSYNEQFF

d_gene: TRBD1
v_gene: TRBV6-5
abundance: NA
j_gene: TRBJ1-6
CDR3nt: TGTGCCAGCAGTTACTCACAGGGGGCCTATAATTCACCCCTCCACTTT
CDR3aa: CASSYSQGAYNSPLHF

d_gene: NA
v_gene: TRBV10-3
abundance: NA
j_gene: TRBJ2-3
CDR3nt: TGTGCCATCAGTGAGTCGGCAGATACGCAGTATTTT
CDR3aa: CAISESADTQYF

d_gene: NA
v_gene: TRBV7-7
abundance: NA
j_gene: TRBJ2-1
CDR3nt: TGTGCCAGCAGCTTAGCGGGGGTCGATGAGCAGTTCTTC
CDR3aa: CASSLAGVDEQFF

d_gene: TRBD1
v_gene: TRBV30
abundance: once
j_gene: TRBJ2-7
CDR3nt: TGTGCCTGGAGTCTCCCGGGACAGGGCGGCGAGCAGTACTTC
CDR3aa: CAWSLPGQGGEQYF

d_gene: TRBD2
v_gene: TRBV9
abundance: once
j_gene: TRBJ2-1
CDR3nt: TGTGCCAGCAGCTTACTAGCGGGAGGGCACAATGAGCAGTTCTTC
CDR3aa: CASSLLAGGHNEQFF